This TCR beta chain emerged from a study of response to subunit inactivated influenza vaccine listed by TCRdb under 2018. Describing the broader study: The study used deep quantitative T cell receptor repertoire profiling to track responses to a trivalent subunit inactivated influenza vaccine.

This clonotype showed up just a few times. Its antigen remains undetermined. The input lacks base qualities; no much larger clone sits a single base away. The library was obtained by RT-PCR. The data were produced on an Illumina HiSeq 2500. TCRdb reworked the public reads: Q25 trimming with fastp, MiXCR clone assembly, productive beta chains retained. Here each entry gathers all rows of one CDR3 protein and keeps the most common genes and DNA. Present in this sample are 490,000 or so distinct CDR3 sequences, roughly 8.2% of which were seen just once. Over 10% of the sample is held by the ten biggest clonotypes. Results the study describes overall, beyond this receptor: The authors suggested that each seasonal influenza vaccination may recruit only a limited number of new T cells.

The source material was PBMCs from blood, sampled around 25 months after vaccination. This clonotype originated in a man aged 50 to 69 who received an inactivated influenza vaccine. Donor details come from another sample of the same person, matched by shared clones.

The sequenced DNA is TGCGCCAGCAGCTTGCAGGCTAGCGGACCGCACAATGAGCAGTTCTTC. Its protein product is CASSLQASGPHNEQFF. The chain is encoded by TRBV5-1 joined to TRBJ2-1, and 7 junction bases match TRBD2. Relative to germline, V is missing 1 base and J is missing 5 bases, with 9 bases of the junction outside any gene match. According to the germline V gene, CDR1 reads SGHRS and CDR2 reads YFSETQ. The cysteine opens and the phenylalanine closes a CDR3 of 16 amino acids. Of all the DNA, just the CDR3 is kept, 48 bases in frame from base 1.